These 10 T cell receptor beta chains came from one sample sequenced in a study of OX40 agonist ivuxolimab in advanced cancers. Sequenced by immunoSEQ multiplex PCR; TCRdb stores in-frame clones only, minus some. In the table there are 50,000 or so clones, 70% to 90% of which are singletons. The sample consisted of CD4+ or CD8+ T cells sorted from blood, taken in a trial of the OX40 agonist ivuxolimab. These receptors were collected from an adult with an advanced solid tumor such as melanoma, head and neck, liver or kidney cancer.

The CDR3 is CAWSVLGQGYEQYF. The DNA for the CDR3 is TGTGCCTGGAGTGTATTAGGACAGGGCTACGAGCAGTACTTC. The chain has TRBV30 and TRBJ2-7, with 8 bases matching TRBD1. The germline gives CDR1 GTSNPN, CDR2 SVGIG (reference sequence). The CDR3 has 14 residues. Trimming removed 0 bases from V and 3 bases from J; junction bases left unmatched: 4.

The chain uses TRBV4-1 and TRBJ2-1, with a weak D call TRBD1 (6 bases). The CDR3 has 16 residues. The germline V gene has CDR1 MGHRA and CDR2 YSYEKL. V lost 1 base, J lost 8 bases, and 18 bases lay in between. CDR3 bases: TGCGCCAGCAGCCAAGTTGTGGGACAAGGTGCCCATGAGCAGTTCTTC. It yields the protein CASSQVVGQGAHEQFF.

The rearrangement joins TRBV27 to TRBJ2-1; the D gene is possibly TRBD1 (6 bases). V was clipped by 2 bases and J by 0 bases, with 17 bases between them. Germline V gene data show CDR1 as MNHEY and CDR2 as SMNVEV (reference sequence). The CDR3 sequence is 18 residues long. CDR3 region: CASSLGGQNPFSYNEQFF. The DNA of the CDR3 is TGTGCCAGCAGTTTAGGAGGACAGAACCCTTTCTCCTACAATGAGCAGTTCTTC.

This chain connects TRBV4-1 to TRBJ2-2; D remains ambiguous. Germline CDR1 is MGHRA and CDR2 is YSYEKL. This CDR3 has 14 amino acids. V dropped 3 bases and J dropped 5 bases, with 10 bases sitting between them. CDR3 region: CASSHGRVTGELFF. CDR3 DNA sequence: TGCGCCAGCAGCCACGGCCGGGTTACCGGGGAGCTGTTTTTT.

This rearrangement joins TRBV28 to TRBJ2-2; perhaps TRBD2 as D (6 bases). Trimming pared 6 bases from V and 5 bases from J, leaving 16 bases between. The CDR3 runs 15 residues. CDR1 and CDR2 from the germline V gene are MDHEN and SYDVKM. CDR3 sequence: CASSRGITGTGELFF. The CDR3 nucleotides read TGTGCCAGCAGCCGGGGGATAACGGGGACCGGGGAGCTGTTTTTT.

This rearrangement joins TRBV6-6 to TRBJ1-1; 10 bases are shared with TRBD1. The CDR3 sequence is 14 residues long. Losses at the gene ends were 4 bases for V and 1 base for J; bases not matched to a gene: 0. The germline gives CDR1 MNHNY, CDR2 SVGAGI (reference sequence). In nucleotides, the CDR3 is TGTGCCAGCAGTTGGGACAGGGGGAACACTGAAGCTTTCTTT. It codes for CASSWDRGNTEAFF.

The chain is built from TRBV28 and TRBJ2-4, with 12 bases that match TRBD2. The germline gives CDR1 MDHEN, CDR2 SYDVKM. The V gene end was trimmed by 5 bases and the J gene end by 6 bases; junction bases not matched to a gene: 5. This CDR3 has 15 residues. The chain's CDR3 is CASSIPLAGGNIQYF. As DNA, the CDR3 is TGTGCCAGCAGTATACCACTAGCGGGAGGAAACATTCAGTACTTC.

This clone has just one count. The chain uses TRBV4-1 and TRBJ2-5, with 8 bases lining up with TRBD1. The germline gives CDR1 MGHRA, CDR2 YSYEKL. The J segment lost 5 bases and the V segment lost 3 bases, leaving 8 bases of the junction unmatched. The CDR3 is made up of 15 amino acids. For the CDR3, the DNA is TGCGCCAGCAGCCAGCTGCAGGGGGCGCGGGAGACCCAGTACTTC. Protein sequence: CASSQLQGARETQYF.

The V and J genes are TRBV5-6 and TRBJ2-3; D is unclear. This CDR3 is 14 amino acids long. V was shortened by 2 bases and J by 3 bases, with 10 bases between the two germline ends. Germline assignment: CDR1 SGHDT and CDR2 YYEEEE. The CDR3 nucleotides are TGTGCCAGCAGCTTTATGGGCCCTACAGATACGCAGTATTTT. It codes for CASSFMGPTDTQYF.

The chain is built from TRBV5-1 and TRBJ1-5; unclear D gene. Trimming removed 4 bases at V and 1 base at J, with 18 bases between. The germline V gene has CDR1 SGHRS and CDR2 YFSETQ. The CDR3 consists of 17 residues. The CDR3 region is CASSPFPLGRSNQPQHF. The CDR3 DNA sequence: TGCGCCAGCAGCCCTTTCCCCCTGGGAAGGAGCAATCAGCCCCAGCATTTT. The whole variable domain, remainder taken from reference TRBV5-1 and TRBJ1-5, is KAGVTQTPRYLIKTRGQQVTLSCSPISGHRSVSWYQQTPGQGLQFLFEYFSETQRNKGNFPGRFSGRQFSNSRSEMNVSTLELGDSALYLCASSPFPLGRSNQPQHFGDGTRLSIL.